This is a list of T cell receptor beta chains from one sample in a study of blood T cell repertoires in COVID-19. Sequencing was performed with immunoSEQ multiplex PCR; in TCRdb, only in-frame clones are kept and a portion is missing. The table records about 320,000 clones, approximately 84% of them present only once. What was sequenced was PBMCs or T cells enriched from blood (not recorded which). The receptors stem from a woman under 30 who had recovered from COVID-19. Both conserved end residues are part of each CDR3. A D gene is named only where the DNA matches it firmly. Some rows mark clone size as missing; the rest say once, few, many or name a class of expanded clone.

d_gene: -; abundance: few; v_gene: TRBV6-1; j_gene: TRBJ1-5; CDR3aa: CASSEFRNNQPQHF
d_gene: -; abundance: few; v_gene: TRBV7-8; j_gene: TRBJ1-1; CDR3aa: CASSFTARNTEAFF
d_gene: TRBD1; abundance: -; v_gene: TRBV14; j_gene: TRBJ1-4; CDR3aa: CASSLRQGTLDEKLFF
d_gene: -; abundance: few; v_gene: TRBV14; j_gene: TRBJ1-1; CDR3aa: CASSLLSADTEAFF
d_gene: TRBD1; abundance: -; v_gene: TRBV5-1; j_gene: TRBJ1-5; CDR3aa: CASSPGQGASNNQPQHF
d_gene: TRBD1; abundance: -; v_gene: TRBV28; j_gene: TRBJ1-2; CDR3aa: CASSSPGQGAKYGYTF
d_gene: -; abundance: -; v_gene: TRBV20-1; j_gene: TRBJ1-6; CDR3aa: CSASHRSSYNSPLHF
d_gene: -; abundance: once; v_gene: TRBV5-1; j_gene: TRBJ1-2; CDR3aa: CASGGEPTDYGYTF
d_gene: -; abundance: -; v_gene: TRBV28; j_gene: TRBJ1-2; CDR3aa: CASSPLNYGYTF
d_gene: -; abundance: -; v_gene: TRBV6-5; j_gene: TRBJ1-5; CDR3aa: CASSSFQGEGNQPQHF
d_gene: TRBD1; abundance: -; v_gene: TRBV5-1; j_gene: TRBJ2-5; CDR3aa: CASSLAGTGVGETQYF
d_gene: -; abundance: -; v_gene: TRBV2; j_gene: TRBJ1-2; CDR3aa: CASSLLKLDGYTF
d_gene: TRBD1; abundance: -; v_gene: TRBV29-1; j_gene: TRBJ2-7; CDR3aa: CSVEGIRGGTGQTYEQYF
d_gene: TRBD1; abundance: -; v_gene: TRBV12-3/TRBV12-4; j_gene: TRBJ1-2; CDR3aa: CASGRTGSYGYTF
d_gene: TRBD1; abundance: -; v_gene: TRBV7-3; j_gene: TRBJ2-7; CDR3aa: CASSLLQGADPLGEQYF
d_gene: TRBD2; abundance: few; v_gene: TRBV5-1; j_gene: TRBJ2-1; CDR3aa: CASSLEGLESGEQFF
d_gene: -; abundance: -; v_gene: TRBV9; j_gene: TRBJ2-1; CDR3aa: CASSSRGGAYNEQFF
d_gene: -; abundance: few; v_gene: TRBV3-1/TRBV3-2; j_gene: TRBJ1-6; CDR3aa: CASSQDRGGSLHF
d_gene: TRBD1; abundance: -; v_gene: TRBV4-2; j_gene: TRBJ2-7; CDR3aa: CASSHPTTGGSSYEQYF
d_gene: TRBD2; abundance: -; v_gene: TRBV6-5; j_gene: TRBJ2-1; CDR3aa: CASSYDAGADNEQFF
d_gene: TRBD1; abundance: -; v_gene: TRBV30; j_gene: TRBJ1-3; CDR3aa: CAWAQGIGSGNTIYF
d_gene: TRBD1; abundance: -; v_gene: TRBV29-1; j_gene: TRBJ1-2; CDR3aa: CSVGGQGAVGYTF
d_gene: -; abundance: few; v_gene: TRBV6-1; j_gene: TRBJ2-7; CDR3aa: CASSEKRQSYEQYF
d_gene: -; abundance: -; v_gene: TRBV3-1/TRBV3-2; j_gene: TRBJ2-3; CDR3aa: CASSHNGGDTQYF
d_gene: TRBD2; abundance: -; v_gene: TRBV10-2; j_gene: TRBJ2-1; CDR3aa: CASSPPGLAGVVEQFF
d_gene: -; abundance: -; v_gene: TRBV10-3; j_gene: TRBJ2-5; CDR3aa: CAISGTDQETQYF
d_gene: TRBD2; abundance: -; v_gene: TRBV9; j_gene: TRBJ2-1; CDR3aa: CASSVTSDYNEQFF
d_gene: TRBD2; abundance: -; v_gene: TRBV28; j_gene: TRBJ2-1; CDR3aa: CASRTSGGYNEQFF
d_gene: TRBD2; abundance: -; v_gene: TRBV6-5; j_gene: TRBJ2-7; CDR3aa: CASRLAGGSHEQYF
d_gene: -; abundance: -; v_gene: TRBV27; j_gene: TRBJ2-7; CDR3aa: CASARDMYSYEQYF
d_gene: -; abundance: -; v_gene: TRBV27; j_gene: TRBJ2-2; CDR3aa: CASSSRTGRGYTGELFF
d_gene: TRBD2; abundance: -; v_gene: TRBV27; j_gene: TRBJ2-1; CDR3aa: CASSSSGSSYNEQFF
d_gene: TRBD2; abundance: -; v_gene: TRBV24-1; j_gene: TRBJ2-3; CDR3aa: CATSDWVAGGSDTQYF
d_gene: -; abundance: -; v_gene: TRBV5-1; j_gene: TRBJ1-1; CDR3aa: CASSLVNSNTEAFF
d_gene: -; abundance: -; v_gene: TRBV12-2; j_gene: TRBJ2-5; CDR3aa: CASRRGQETQYF
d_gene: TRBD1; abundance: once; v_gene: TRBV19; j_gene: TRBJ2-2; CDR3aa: CASGRQGATGELFF
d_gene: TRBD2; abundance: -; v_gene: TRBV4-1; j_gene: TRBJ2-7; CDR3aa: CASSQMTSGAGEQYF
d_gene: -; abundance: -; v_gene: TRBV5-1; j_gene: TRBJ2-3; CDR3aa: CASSEGGSIVNTQYF
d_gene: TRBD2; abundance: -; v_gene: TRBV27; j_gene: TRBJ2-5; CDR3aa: CASSWGTSGAQETQYF
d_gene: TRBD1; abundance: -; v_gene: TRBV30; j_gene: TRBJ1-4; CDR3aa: CAWIPGGQKKLFF
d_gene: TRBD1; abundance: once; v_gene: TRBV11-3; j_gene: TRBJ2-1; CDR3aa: CASSSTGGVPYNEQFF
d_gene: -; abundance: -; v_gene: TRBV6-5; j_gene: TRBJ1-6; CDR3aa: CASSYEQGSNSPLHF
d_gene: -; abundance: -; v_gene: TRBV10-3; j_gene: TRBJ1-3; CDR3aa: CAIRQSTTDKGPGNTIYF
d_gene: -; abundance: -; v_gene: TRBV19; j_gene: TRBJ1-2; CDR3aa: CASSNTGKANYGYTF
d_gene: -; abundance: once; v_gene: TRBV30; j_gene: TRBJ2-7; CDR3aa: CAWAALAQGTYEQYF
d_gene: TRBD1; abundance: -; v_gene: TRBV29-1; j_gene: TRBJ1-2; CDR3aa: CSVDTGVANYGYTF
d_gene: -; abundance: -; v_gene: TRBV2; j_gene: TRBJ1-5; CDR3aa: CASGTLYSNQPQHF
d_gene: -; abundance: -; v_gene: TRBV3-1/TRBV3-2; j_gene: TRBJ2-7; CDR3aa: CASSQDNTYEQYF
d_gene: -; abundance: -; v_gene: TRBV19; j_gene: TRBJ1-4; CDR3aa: CASRRGRSNEKLFF
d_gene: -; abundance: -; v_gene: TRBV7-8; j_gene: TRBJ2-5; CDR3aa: CASSERDYQETQYF
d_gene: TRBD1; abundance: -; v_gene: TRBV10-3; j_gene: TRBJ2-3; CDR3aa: CAISERQGTDTQYF
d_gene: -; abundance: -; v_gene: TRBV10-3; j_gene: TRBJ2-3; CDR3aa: CATGYPSTDTQYF
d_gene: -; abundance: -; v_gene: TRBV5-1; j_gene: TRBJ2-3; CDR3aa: CASSLSAGTDTQYF
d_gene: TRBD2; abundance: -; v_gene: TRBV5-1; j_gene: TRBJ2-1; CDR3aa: CASSPRIAGGPDEQFF
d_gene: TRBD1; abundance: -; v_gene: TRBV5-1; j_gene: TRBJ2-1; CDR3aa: CASSRTGEGYNEQFF
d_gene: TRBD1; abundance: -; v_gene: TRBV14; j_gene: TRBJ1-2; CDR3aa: CASSHLGQGNGYTF
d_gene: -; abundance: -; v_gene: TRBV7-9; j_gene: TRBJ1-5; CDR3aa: CASASTDQPQHF
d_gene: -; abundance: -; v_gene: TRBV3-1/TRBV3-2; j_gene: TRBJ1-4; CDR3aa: CASSQDLGFNEKLFF
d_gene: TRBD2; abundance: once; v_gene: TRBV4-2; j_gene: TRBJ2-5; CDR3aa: CASSQDRAGVGETQYF